This TCR beta chain was recorded in a study of OX40 agonist ivuxolimab in advanced cancers. Whole-study context: At doses from 0.01 to 10 mg/kg, patients were given intravenous ivuxolimab every 2 weeks. Partial responses were achieved by three patients: one hepatocellular carcinoma, two cutaneous melanoma. The eligibility criteria allowed prior anti-PD-1, anti-PD-L1 or anti-CTLA-4 therapy, and roughly 39% had some. Males comprised over 80% of the group, whose mean age was around 62 years (range roughly 23 to 90).

Sequenced by immunoSEQ multiplex PCR; TCRdb stores in-frame clones only, minus some. The sample yields approximately 60,000 clones, 70% to 90% seen once. The V end was cut by 9 bases, the J end by 4 bases, with 10 bases between. The CDR3 spans 12 residues. CDR1 LNHNV and CDR2 YYDKDF come from the germline V gene (reference sequence). Sequencing used CD4+ or CD8+ T cells sorted from blood, obtained in a trial of the OX40 agonist ivuxolimab. The chain employs TRBV15 and TRBJ2-1; no firm D call. This clonotype was obtained from an adult with an advanced solid tumor such as melanoma, head and neck, liver or kidney cancer. CDR3 loop: CATGTAYNEQFF. CDR3 bases: TGTGCCACGGGTACAGCTTACAATGAGCAGTTCTTC. The variable domain in full, with the rest retrieved from reference TRBV15 and TRBJ2-1, is DAMVIQNPRYQVTQFGKPVTLSCSQTLNHNVMYWYQQKSSQAPKLLFHYYDKDFNNEADTPDNFQSRRPNTSFCFLDIRSPGLGDTAMYLCATGTAYNEQFFGPGTRLTVL.